The table lists the clone carrying this T cell receptor beta chain with a few counts. The antigen remains unidentified. A universal primer site was incorporated via template switching, and the cDNA contained unique molecular identifiers. TCRdb redid the calling of the 5' RACE reads with MiXCR, one entry per CDR3 protein. The sample gives hundreds of thousands of distinct CDR3 sequences, 21% of which show up once; 4.3% is in the top ten. The sample originates from a study of identical twins. Findings of the study overall: Out-of-frame alpha sequences common to twins were enriched for low generation probability.

These same data were also listed under a study on T cells expressing NK-cell markers.

The source of this sequence is a woman under 30 in good health. The sample comprised PBMCs.

The CDR3 protein is CASSYADPSSWDNEQFF. The CDR3 bases are TGTGCCAGCAGTTACGCTGACCCTTCCTCATGGGACAATGAGCAGTTCTTC. V usage is TRBV6-5 and J usage is TRBJ2-1; D is ambiguous. The CDR3 is 17 residues long. Trimming left V 2 bases short and J 5 bases short, with 19 bases between. Per germline, CDR1 MNHEY and CDR2 SVGAGI.